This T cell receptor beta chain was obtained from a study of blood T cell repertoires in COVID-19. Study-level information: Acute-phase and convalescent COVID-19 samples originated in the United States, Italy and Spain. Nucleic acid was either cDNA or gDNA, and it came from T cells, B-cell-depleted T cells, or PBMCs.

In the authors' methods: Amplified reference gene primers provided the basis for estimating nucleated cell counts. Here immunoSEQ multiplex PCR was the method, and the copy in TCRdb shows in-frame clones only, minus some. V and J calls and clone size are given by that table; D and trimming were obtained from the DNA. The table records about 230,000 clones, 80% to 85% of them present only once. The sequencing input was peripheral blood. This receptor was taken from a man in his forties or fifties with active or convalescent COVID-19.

The CDR3 nucleotides read TGTGCCTGGAGTGTTACAGGGGGCTTCTACGAGCAGTACTTC. Protein: CAWSVTGGFYEQYF. V gene TRBV30 combines with J gene TRBJ2-7; 9 nucleotides agree with TRBD1. The germline V gene has CDR1 GTSNPN and CDR2 SVGIG (reference sequence). With V trimmed by 0 bases and J by 3 bases, 3 bases remained unmatched. CDR3 length: 14 amino acids.